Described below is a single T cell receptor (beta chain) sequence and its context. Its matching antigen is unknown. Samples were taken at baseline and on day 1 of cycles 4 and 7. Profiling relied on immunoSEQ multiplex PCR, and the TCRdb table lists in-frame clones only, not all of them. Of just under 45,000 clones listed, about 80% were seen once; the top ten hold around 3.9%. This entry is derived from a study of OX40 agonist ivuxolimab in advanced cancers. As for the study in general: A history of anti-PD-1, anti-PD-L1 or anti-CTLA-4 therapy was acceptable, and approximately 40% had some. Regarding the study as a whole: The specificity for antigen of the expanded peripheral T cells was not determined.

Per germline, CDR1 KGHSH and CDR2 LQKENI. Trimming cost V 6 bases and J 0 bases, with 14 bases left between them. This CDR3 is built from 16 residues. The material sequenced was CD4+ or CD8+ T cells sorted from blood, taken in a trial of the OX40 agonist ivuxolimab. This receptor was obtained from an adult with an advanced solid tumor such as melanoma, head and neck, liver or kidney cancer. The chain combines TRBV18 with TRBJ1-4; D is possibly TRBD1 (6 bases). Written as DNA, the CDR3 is TGTGCCAGCTCGCCCAGGTCAGGGGCAACTAATGAAAAACTGTTTTTT. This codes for CASSPRSGATNEKLFF.